These 8 T cell receptor beta chains came from one sample sequenced in a study of identical twins. TCRdb processed the 5' RACE reads anew with MiXCR; each CDR3 protein has one entry. The data contain a few hundred thousand distinct CDR3 sequences, around 24% of them singletons. The sample also formed part of further work on T cells expressing NK-cell markers.

Sequencing was done on a sample of CD4+ T cells sorted from blood. The receptors shown here come from a woman younger than 35 in good health.

Comment on this clonotype: One end of the junction is discordant with germline, which a read error may explain. The chain recombines TRBV3-1 with TRBJ2-3; a possible D gene is TRBD2 (5 bases). Germline assignment: CDR1 LGHDT and CDR2 YNNKEL (reference sequence). This CDR3 has 15 amino acids. In DNA form, the CDR3 reads TGTGCCTGCAGCCAAGAAAGGGAGTTCAGAGATACGCAGTATTTT. Amino acids: CACSQEREFRDTQYF.

The chain recombines TRBV20-1 with TRBJ2-2, with a possible D match to TRBD1 (5 bases). The CDR3 is made up of 16 amino acids. CDR1 and CDR2 from the germline V gene are DFQATT and SNEGSKA (reference sequence). V lost 0 bases, J lost 4 bases, and 15 bases lay in between. CDR3 sequence reads: CSARDPQGPSTGELFF. The CDR3 coding sequence is TGCAGTGCTAGAGATCCCCAGGGCCCAAGCACCGGGGAGCTGTTTTTT.

This clonotype was picked up many times. The chain joins TRBV2 to TRBJ2-1; 11 bases map to TRBD2. The CDR3 has 15 residues. Germline assignment: CDR1 SNHLY and CDR2 FYNNEI. V shed 7 bases, J shed 10 bases, and the junction held 12 bases outside the gene matches. The CDR3 region is CASIPTSGRRGEQFF. CDR3 nucleotides: TGTGCCAGCATACCTACTAGCGGGAGAAGGGGAGAGCAGTTCTTC. Based on the CDR3 plus reference TRBV2 and TRBJ2-1, the full variable domain is EPEVTQTPSHQVTQMGQEVILRCVPISNHLYFYWYRQILGQKVEFLVSFYNNEISEKSEIFDDQFSVERPDGSNFTLKIRSTKLEDSAMYFCASIPTSGRRGEQFFGPGTRLTVL.

A few counts support this clonotype. V usage is TRBV3-1 and J usage is TRBJ2-1; 11 nucleotides line up with TRBD2. There are 14 residues in the CDR3. J gave up 9 bases and V 1 base, and 2 bases lay outside the gene matches. Germline lookup yields CDR1 LGHDT and CDR2 YNNKEL (reference sequence). For the CDR3, the DNA is TGTGCCAGCAGCCAAGCTAGCGGGGGGCCTGAGCAGTTCTTC. Its translation: CASSQASGGPEQFF.

J is TRBJ2-1 and V is TRBV12-3 or TRBV12-4; no clear D gene. This CDR3 comprises 15 residues. V was shortened by 6 bases and J by 0 bases, with 12 bases between the two germline ends. Here the CDR3 reads CASSRRLLSYNEQFF. In DNA, the CDR3 is TGTGCCAGCAGCCGGAGACTCCTCTCCTACAATGAGCAGTTCTTC.

This clonotype was detected only a few times. The V and J genes are TRBV20-1 and TRBJ1-5, with D possibly matching TRBD1 (5 bases). In germline, CDR1 is DFQATT, CDR2 SNEGSKA (reference sequence). The CDR3 contains 13 residues. V lost 0 bases to trimming and J lost 5 bases, with 8 bases between them. The CDR3 region is CSARDMTDQPQHF. The DNA of the CDR3 is TGCAGTGCTAGAGATATGACAGATCAGCCCCAGCATTTT.

The genes are TRBV20-1 and TRBJ2-5, with a weak D call TRBD2 (5 bases). This CDR3 spans 13 amino acids. The germline V and J ends were trimmed by 2 bases and 5 bases, with 12 bases remaining between them. The germline CDR1 and CDR2 sequences are DFQATT and SNEGSKA (reference sequence). CDR3 nucleotides: TGCAGTGCTAGATGGGCCGGGGTGGAGACCCAGTACTTC. Translated, it gives CSARWAGVETQYF.

The rearrangement links TRBV20-1 to TRBJ2-1; 8 positions agree with TRBD2. Germline V CDR1 and CDR2: DFQATT, SNEGSKA (reference sequence). CDR3 length equals 16 residues. After removal of 2 bases from V and 1 base from J, the junction contained 7 bases not matched to a gene. CDR3 region: CSARSGLAGSYNEQFF. DNA for the CDR3: TGCAGTGCTAGAAGTGGTCTAGCGGGTTCCTACAATGAGCAGTTCTTC.